The count of the clone carrying this T cell receptor (beta chain) is one. V lost 6 bases to trimming and J lost 1 base, with 4 bases between them. This CDR3 is built from 12 residues. This record belongs to a study of blood T cell repertoires in COVID-19. Study as a whole: Samples came from the United States, Italy and Spain, spanning acute and convalescent COVID-19. PBMCs, B-cell-depleted T cells, or T cells were the source of the cDNA or gDNA that made up the material.

Original processing notes: Estimated nucleated cell counts came from reference gene primer amplification. The assay was immunoSEQ multiplex PCR, and TCRdb's table has in-frame clones only and misses some. V, J and clone size were drawn from that table, and D and trimming were deduced from the DNA. The sample lists 200,000 to 250,000 clones; around four fifths were seen once. Sequenced sample: peripheral blood. The V call is TRBV12-3 or TRBV12-4, the J call TRBJ1-5, with D unresolved. The clonotype comes from a woman older than 75 with acute or convalescent COVID-19. The CDR3 loop reads CASSFSNQPQHF. In DNA, the CDR3 is TGTGCCAGCAGCTTCAGCAATCAGCCCCAGCATTTT.